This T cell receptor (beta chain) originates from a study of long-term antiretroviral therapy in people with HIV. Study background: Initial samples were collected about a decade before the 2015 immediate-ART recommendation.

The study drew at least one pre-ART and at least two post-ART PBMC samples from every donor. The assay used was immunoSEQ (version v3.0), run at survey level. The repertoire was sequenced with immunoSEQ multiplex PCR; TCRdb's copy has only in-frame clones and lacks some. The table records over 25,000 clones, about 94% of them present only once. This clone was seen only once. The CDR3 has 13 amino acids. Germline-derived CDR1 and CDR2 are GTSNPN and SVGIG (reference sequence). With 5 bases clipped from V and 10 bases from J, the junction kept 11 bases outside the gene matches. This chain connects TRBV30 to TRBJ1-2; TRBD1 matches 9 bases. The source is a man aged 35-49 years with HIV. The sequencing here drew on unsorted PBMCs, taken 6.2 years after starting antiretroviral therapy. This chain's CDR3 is CAWGKGQGIVYTF. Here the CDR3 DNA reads TGTGCCTGGGGGAAGGGACAGGGAATTGTCTACACCTTC.